This paragraph reports one T cell receptor beta chain. The sample comes from a study of blood T cell repertoires in COVID-19. Study context: The study drew acute and convalescent COVID-19 samples from the United States, Italy and Spain. Sample material is recorded as cDNA or gDNA derived from T cells, B-cell-depleted T cells, or PBMCs.

In the original analysis: Amplified reference gene primers provided the basis for estimating nucleated cell counts. Profiling relied on immunoSEQ multiplex PCR, and the TCRdb table lists in-frame clones only, not all of them. The V and J calls and clone size are taken from that table; D and trimming were inferred from the DNA. The sample includes 100,000 to 150,000 clones, 85% to 90% of them seen just once. V lost 2 bases to trimming and J lost 7 bases; unmatched junction nucleotides: 9. Germline loops: CDR1 LGHDT, CDR2 YNNKEL (reference sequence). There are 15 residues in the CDR3. J is TRBJ1-1 and V is TRBV3-1 (or the pseudogene TRBV3-2); 8 nucleotides match TRBD1. This TCR was recovered from a man in his 60s with acute or convalescent COVID-19. Sample: peripheral blood. The CDR3 protein is CASSQLGTGGFEAFF. In nucleotides, the CDR3 is TGTGCCAGCAGCCAATTAGGGACAGGTGGGTTTGAAGCTTTCTTT.